Reported below is one TCR beta chain. This entry comes from a study of OX40 agonist ivuxolimab in advanced cancers. Study in general: Patients were dosed intravenously with ivuxolimab at 0.01 to 10 mg/kg every 2 weeks.

Germline V gives CDR1 SNHLY, CDR2 FYNNEI. V dropped 10 bases and J dropped 12 bases, with 13 bases sitting between them. The CDR3 is 10 amino acids. On cycle 4 day 1 and cycle 7 day 1, as well as at baseline, blood was sampled. Only in-frame clones appear in the TCRdb table, and some are missing; sequencing was by immunoSEQ multiplex PCR. The table has 20,000 to 25,000 clones, roughly 70% seen once. The source is an adult with an advanced solid tumor such as melanoma, head and neck, liver or kidney cancer. The chain uses TRBV2 and TRBJ2-1, with a weak D call TRBD1 (6 bases). Specimen: CD4+ or CD8+ T cells sorted from blood, collected in a trial of the OX40 agonist ivuxolimab. CDR3 nucleotide sequence: TGTGCCACCTTGGGACACTTGCAGTTCTTC. It yields the protein CATLGHLQFF. The full variable domain, with the rest looked up from reference TRBV2 and TRBJ2-1, is EPEVTQTPSHQVTQMGQEVILRCVPISNHLYFYWYRQILGQKVEFLVSFYNNEISEKSEIFDDQFSVERPDGSNFTLKIRSTKLEDSAMYFCATLGHLQFFGPGTRLTVL.